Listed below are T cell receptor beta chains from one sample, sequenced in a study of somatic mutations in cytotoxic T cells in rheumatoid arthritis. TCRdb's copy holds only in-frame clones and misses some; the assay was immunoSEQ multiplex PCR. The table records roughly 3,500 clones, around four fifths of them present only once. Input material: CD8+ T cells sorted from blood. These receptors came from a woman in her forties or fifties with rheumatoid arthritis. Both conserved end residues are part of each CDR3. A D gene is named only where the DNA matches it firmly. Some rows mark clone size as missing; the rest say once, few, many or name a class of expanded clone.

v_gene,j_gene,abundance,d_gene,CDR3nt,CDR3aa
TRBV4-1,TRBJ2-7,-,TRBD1,TGCGCCAGCAGCCAAGATCGCGGGACAGGGGCCTACGAGCAGTACTTC,CASSQDRGTGAYEQYF
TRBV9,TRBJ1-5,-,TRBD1,TGTGCCAGCAGCGTAGTGACAGGGGATAGCGGCAATCAGCCCCAGCATTTT,CASSVVTGDSGNQPQHF
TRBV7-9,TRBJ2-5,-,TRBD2,TGTGCCAGCAGCCAAGCGGGAAGCGCCCAAGAGACCCAGTACTTC,CASSQAGSAQETQYF
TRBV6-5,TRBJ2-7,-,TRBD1,TGTGCCAGCAGTTACGGACAGGGAGGTTTGTACTTC,CASSYGQGGLYF
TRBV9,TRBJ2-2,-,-,TGTGCCAGCAGCGTAGCGAGGAACACCGGGGAGCTGTTTTTT,CASSVARNTGELFF
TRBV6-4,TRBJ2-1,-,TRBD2,TGTGCCAGCAGTGGGCTAGCGGGTGGAGCTGAGCAGTTCTTC,CASSGLAGGAEQFF
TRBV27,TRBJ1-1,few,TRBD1,TGTGCCAGCAGGGGGACAGGAGAAACTGAAGCTTTCTTT,CASRGTGETEAFF
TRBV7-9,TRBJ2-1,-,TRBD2,TGTGCCAGCAGCTCCACTAGCGGTTCATACAATGAGCAGTTCTTC,CASSSTSGSYNEQFF
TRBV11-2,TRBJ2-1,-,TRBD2,TGTGCCAGCGATGGAGTGGGAGGGCGCTACAATGAGCAGTTCTTC,CASDGVGGRYNEQFF
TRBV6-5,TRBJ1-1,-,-,TGTGCCAGCAGTTTGGACATACTGAACACTGAAGCTTTCTTT,CASSLDILNTEAFF
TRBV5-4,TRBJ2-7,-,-,TGTGCCAGCAGCTTGTCACAGAGCCCCTACGAGCAGTACTTC,CASSLSQSPYEQYF
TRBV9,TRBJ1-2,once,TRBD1,TGTGCCAGCAGCGCCTCCGGGACAGGGAGTTTTGGCTACACCTTC,CASSASGTGSFGYTF
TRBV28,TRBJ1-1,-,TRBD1,TGTGCCAGCAGTTTTACAGGGGGCACTGAAGCTTTCTTT,CASSFTGGTEAFF
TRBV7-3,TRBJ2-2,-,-,TGTGCCAGCAGCTTAATCGGCGGGATAGCCACCGGGGAGCTGTTTTTT,CASSLIGGIATGELFF
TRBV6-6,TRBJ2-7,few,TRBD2,TGTGCCAGCAGCCTGGCGGGAGGGCTGTACGAGCAGTACTTC,CASSLAGGLYEQYF
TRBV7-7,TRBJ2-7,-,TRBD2,TGTGCTAGCAGCCCGACTAGCGGGAGTTACGAGCAGTACTTC,CASSPTSGSYEQYF
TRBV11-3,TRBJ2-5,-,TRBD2,TGTGCCAGCAGCTTAATTCTCTTGCGGGAGTGGCAGACCCAGTACTTC,CASSLILLREWQTQYF
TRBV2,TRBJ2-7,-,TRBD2,TGTGCCAGCAGTGAAAGCGCTAGCGGGAGGGGTGAGCAGTACTTC,CASSESASGRGEQYF
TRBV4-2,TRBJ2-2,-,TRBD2,TGTGCCAGCAGCCAAGATCCACTAGCGGGAGCCGGGGAGCTGTTTTTT,CASSQDPLAGAGELFF
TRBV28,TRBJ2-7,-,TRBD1,TGTGCCAGCAGTTTGGACCCGGGACAGGGGGCTTACGAGCAGTACTTC,CASSLDPGQGAYEQYF
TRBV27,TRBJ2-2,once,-,TGTGCCAGCAGTTTACGACAGAACACCGGGGAGCTGTTTTTT,CASSLRQNTGELFF
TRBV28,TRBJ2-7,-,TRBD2,TGTGCCAGCAGTTTACTAGCGGGGAGCTCCTACGAGCAGTACTTC,CASSLLAGSSYEQYF
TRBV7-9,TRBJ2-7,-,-,TGTGCCAGCAGCTCGCGCGGGTACGAGCAGTACTTC,CASSSRGYEQYF
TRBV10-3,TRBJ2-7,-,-,TGTGCCATCAGTGAGCAGACCTACGAGCAGTACTTC,CAISEQTYEQYF